This paragraph reports one TCR beta chain. Original processing methods: The authors estimated nucleated cell counts from reference gene primer amplification. The repertoire was sequenced with immunoSEQ multiplex PCR; TCRdb's copy has only in-frame clones and lacks some. V and J calls and clone size are those listed in that table; D and trimming were worked out from the DNA. The sample lists about 250,000 clones, more than 80% occurring once. Assignment of participants to cohorts was predicated upon participant-reported clinical history. For recovered donors of Cohort 3, there were two negative PCRs, clearance, or symptom resolution. The CDR3 loop spans 15 amino acids. CDR1 is MNHEY and CDR2 is SVGAGI in the germline V gene. V was pared by 5 bases and J by 2 bases, with 6 bases of the junction left unmatched. This specimen comes from a study of blood T cell repertoires in COVID-19. Study background: Sample material is recorded as cDNA or gDNA derived from T cells, B-cell-depleted T cells, or PBMCs.

This receptor was identified in a woman aged 18-29 years who had recovered from COVID-19. The sequencing sample was made of PBMCs or T cells enriched from blood (not recorded which). The chain uses TRBV6-5 and TRBJ2-7, with 10 bases aligning to TRBD1. The CDR3 region is CASSKTGTGAYEQYF. CDR3 sequence (DNA): TGTGCCAGCAGTAAAACCGGGACAGGGGCCTACGAGCAGTACTTC.